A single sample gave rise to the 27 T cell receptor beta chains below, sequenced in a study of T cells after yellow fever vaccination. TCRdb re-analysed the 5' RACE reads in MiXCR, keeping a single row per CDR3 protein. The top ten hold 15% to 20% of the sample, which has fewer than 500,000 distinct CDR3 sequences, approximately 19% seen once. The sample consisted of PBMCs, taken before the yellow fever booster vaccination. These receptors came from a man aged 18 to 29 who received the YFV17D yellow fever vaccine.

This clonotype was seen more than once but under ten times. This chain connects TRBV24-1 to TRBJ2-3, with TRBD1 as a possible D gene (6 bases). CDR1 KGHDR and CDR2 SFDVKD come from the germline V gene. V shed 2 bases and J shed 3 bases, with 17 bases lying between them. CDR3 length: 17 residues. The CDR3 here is CATSDSPEQGRTDTQYF. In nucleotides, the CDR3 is TGTGCCACCAGTGATTCGCCGGAACAGGGTAGAACAGATACGCAGTATTTT.

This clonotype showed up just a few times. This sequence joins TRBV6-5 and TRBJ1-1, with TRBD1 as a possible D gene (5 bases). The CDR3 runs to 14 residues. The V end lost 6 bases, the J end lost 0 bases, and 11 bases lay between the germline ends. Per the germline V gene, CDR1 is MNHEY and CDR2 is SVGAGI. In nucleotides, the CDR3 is TGTGCCAGCAGGCCCGGACATTTGAACACTGAAGCTTTCTTT. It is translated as CASRPGHLNTEAFF.

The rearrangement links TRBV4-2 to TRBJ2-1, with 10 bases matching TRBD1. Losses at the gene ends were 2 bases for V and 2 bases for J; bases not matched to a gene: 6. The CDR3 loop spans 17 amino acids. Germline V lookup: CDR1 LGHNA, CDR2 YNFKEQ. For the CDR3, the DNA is TGTGCCAGCAGCCAAACCGCCGGGACAGGGGCCTACAATGAGCAGTTCTTC. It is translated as CASSQTAGTGAYNEQFF.

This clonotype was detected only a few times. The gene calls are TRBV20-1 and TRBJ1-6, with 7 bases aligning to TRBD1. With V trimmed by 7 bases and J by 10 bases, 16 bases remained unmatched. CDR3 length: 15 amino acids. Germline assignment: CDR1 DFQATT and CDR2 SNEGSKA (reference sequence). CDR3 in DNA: TGCAGTGATAAGATTTCGGACAGGACAAGCTCACCCCTCCACTTT. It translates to CSDKISDRTSSPLHF.

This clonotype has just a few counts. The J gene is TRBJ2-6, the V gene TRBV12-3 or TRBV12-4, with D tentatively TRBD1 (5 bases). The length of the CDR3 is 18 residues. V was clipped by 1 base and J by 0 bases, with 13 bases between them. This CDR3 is CASSLEWGSRSGANVLTF. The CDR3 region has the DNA TGTGCCAGCAGTTTAGAGTGGGGCAGTCGCTCTGGGGCCAACGTCCTGACTTTC.

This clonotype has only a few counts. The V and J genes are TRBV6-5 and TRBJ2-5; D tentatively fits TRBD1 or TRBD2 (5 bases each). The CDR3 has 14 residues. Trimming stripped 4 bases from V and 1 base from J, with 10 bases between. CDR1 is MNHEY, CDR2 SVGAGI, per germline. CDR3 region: CASSSPGPQETQYF. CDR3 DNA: TGTGCCAGCAGTTCCCCGGGACCCCAAGAGACCCAGTACTTC.

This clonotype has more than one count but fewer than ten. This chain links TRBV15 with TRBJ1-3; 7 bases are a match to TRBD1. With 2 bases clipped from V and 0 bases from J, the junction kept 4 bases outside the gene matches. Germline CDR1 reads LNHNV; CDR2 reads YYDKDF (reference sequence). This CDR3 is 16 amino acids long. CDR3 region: CATSRRQGNSGNTIYF. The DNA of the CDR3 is TGTGCCACCAGCAGAAGACAGGGTAACTCTGGAAACACCATATATTTT.

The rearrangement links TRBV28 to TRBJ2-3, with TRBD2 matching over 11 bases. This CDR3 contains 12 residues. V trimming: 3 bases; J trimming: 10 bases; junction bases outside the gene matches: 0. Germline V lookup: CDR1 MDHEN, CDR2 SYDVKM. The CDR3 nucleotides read TGTGCCAGCAGTTTGGGACTAGCGGCGCAGTATTTT. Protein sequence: CASSLGLAAQYF. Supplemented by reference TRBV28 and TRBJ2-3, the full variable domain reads DVKVTQSSRYLVKRTGEKVFLECVQDMDHENMFWYRQDPGLGLRLIYFSYDVKMKEKGDIPEGYSVSREKKERFSLILESASTNQTSMYLCASSLGLAAQYFGPGTRLTVL.

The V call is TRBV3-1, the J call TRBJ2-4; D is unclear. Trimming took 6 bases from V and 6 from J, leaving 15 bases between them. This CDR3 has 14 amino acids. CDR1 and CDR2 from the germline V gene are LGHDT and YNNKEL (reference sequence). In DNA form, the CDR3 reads TGTGCCAGCAGTCCCGTGCGGACGGGAAACATTCAGTACTTC. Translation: CASSPVRTGNIQYF.

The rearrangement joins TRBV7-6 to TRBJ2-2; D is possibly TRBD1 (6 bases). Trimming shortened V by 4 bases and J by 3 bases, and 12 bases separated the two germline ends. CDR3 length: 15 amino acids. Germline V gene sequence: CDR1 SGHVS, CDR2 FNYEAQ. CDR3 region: CASSSRTADTGELFF. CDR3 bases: TGTGCCAGCAGCTCGAGGACAGCGGACACCGGGGAGCTGTTTTTT.

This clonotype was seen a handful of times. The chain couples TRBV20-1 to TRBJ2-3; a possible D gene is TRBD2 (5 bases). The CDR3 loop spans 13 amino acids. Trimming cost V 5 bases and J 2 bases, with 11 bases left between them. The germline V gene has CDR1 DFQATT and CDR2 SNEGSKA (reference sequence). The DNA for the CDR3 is TGCAGTGCTCGGGAACCAATCACAGATACGCAGTATTTT. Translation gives CSAREPITDTQYF.

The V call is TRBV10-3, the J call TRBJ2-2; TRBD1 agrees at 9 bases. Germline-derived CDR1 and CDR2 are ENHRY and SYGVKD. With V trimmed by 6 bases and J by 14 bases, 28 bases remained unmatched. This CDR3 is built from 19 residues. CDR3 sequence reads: CAISLDRGETSTNTGSLFF. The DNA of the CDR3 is TGTGCCATCAGCCTGGACAGGGGCGAGACTAGCACGAACACCGGGTCCCTGTTTTTT.

The CDR3 sequence is CASSLEGTGFHKTQYF. Written as DNA, the CDR3 is TGCGCCAGCAGCTTGGAGGGGACAGGGTTTCATAAGACCCAGTACTTC. This chain links TRBV5-1 with TRBJ2-5; 9 nucleotides agree with TRBD1. This CDR3 spans 16 amino acids. CDR1 is SGHRS, CDR2 YFSETQ, per germline. With 0 bases clipped from V and 6 bases from J, the junction kept 9 bases outside the gene matches.

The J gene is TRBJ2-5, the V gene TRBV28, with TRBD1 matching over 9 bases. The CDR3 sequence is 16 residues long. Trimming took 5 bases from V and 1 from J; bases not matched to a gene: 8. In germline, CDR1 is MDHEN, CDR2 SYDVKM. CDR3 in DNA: TGTGCCAGCAGTGGACAGGGGAACAAACTCCAAGAGACCCAGTACTTC. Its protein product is CASSGQGNKLQETQYF.

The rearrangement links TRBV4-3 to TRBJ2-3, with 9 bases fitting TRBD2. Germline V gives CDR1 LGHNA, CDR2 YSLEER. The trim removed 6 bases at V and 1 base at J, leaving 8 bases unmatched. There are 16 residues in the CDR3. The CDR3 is CASRLTASGGTDTQYF. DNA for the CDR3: TGCGCCAGCAGACTTACCGCTAGCGGGGGCACAGATACGCAGTATTTT.

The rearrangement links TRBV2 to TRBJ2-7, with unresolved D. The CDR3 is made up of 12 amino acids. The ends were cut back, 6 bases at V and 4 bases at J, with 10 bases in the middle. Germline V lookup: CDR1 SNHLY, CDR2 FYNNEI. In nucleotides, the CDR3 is TGTGCCAGCAGCGAGAAGGTTTACGAGCAGTACGTC. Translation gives CASSEKVYEQYV.

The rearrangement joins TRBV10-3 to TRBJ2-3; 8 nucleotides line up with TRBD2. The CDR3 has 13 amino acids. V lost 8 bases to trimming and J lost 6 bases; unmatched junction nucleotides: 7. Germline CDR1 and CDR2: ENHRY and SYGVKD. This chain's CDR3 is CAIAGGLTDTQYF. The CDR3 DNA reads TGTGCCATCGCGGGGGGTTTAACTGATACGCAGTATTTT.

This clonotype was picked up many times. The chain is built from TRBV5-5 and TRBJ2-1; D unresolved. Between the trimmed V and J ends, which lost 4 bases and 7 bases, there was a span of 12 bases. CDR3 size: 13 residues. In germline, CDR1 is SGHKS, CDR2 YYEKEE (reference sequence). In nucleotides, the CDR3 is TGTGCCAGCAGCCCCACCCGGCGGAATGAGCAGTTCTTC. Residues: CASSPTRRNEQFF. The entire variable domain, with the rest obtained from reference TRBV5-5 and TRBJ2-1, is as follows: DAGVTQSPTHLIKTRGQQVTLRCSPISGHKSVSWYQQVLGQGPQFIFQYYEKEERGRGNFPDRFSARQFPNYSSELNVNALLLGDSALYLCASSPTRRNEQFFGPGTRLTVL.

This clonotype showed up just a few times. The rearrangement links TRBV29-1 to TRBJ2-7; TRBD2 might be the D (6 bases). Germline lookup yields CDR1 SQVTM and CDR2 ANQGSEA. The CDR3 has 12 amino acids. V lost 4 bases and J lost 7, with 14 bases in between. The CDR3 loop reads CSVVAAGREQYF. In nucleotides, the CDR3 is TGCAGCGTTGTGGCTGCGGGGCGGGAGCAGTACTTC.

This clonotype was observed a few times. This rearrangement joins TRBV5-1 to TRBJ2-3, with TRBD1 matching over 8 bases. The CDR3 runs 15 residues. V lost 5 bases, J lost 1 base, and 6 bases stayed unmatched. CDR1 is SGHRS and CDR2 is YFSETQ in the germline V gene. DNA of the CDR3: TGCGCCAGCAGGACCGGGACAGGTGGCACAGATACGCAGTATTTT. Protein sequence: CASRTGTGGTDTQYF. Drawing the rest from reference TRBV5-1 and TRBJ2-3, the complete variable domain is KAGVTQTPRYLIKTRGQQVTLSCSPISGHRSVSWYQQTPGQGLQFLFEYFSETQRNKGNFPGRFSGRQFSNSRSEMNVSTLELGDSALYLCASRTGTGGTDTQYFGPGTRLTVL.

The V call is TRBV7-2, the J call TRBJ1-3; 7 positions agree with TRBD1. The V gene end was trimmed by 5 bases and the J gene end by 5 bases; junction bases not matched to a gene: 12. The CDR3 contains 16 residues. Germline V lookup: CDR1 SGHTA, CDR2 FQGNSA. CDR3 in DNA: TGTGCCAGCAGCCGACAGCTCCTACAGGGGAGAAACACCATATATTTT. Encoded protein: CASSRQLLQGRNTIYF. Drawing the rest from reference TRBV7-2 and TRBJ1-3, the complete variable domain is GAGVSQSPSNKVTEKGKDVELRCDPISGHTALYWYRQSLGQGLEFLIYFQGNSAPDKSGLPSDRFSAERTGGSVSTLTIQRTQQEDSAVYLCASSRQLLQGRNTIYFGEGSWLTVV.

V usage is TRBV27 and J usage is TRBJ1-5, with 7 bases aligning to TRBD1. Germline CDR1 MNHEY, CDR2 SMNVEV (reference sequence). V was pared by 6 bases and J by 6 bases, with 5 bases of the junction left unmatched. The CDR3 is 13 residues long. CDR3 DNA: TGTGCCAGCAGACAGGGGAGCTCTCAGCCCCAGCATTTT. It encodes CASRQGSSQPQHF.

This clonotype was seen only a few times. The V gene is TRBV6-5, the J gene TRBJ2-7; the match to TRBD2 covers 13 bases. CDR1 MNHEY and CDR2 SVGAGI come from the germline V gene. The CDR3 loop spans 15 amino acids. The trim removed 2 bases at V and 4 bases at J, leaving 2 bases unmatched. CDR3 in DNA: TGTGCCAGCAGTTACACTAGCGGGGGGGTGTACGAGCAGTACTTC. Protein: CASSYTSGGVYEQYF.

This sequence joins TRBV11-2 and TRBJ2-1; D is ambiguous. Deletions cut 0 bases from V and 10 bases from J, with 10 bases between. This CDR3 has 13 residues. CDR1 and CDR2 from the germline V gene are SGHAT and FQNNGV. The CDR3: CASSLEPGLEQFF. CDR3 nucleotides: TGTGCCAGCAGCTTAGAACCCGGGTTGGAGCAGTTCTTC.

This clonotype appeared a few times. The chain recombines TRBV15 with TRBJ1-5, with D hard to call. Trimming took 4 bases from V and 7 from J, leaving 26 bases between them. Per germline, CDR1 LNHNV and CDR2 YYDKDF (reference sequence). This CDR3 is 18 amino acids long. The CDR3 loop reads CATSKRNTLSALWQPQHF. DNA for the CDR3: TGTGCCACCAGCAAGAGAAATACCTTGTCGGCGCTTTGGCAGCCCCAGCATTTT.

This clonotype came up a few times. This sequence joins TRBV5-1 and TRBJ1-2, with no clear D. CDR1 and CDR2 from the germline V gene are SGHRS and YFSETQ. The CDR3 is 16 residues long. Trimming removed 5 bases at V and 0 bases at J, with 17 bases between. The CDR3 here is CASSSSLGDSNYGYTF. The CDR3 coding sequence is TGCGCCAGCAGTTCGTCTTTGGGAGACTCTAACTATGGCTACACCTTC.

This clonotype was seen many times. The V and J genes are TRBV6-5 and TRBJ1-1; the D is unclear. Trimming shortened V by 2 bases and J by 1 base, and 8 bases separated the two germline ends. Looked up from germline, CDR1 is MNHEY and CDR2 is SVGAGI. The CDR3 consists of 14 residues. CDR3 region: CASSYEFRNTEAFF. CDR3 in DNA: TGTGCCAGCAGTTACGAATTTCGGAACACTGAAGCTTTCTTT.